The present T cell receptor (beta chain) was sequenced within a study of identifying expanded T cells in peripheral blood. TCRdb's copy holds only in-frame clones and misses some; the assay was immunoSEQ multiplex PCR. The table lists approximately 120,000 clones, about 87% of them singletons. Study-wide results and caveats: Differentially abundant clones: around 1.2 between replicates, 16.4 at around 2 weeks, less than 20 at four. Clone count variance between approximately 2-week samples rose with total template count.

To note about this clone: Its antigen remains unidentified.

Sequencing was carried out using blood. The TCR sequence derives from a person aged 18-70 years in good health.

The CDR3 bases are TGTGCCAGCAGTTACGATTCAGGGGCCGGGCCCCAGCATTTT. This sequence encodes CASSYDSGAGPQHF. This sequence joins TRBV6-6 and TRBJ1-5; D may be TRBD1 (6 bases). In germline, CDR1 is MNHNY, CDR2 SVGAGI (reference sequence). Trimming pared 2 bases from V and 9 bases from J, leaving 14 bases between. This CDR3 has 14 residues.